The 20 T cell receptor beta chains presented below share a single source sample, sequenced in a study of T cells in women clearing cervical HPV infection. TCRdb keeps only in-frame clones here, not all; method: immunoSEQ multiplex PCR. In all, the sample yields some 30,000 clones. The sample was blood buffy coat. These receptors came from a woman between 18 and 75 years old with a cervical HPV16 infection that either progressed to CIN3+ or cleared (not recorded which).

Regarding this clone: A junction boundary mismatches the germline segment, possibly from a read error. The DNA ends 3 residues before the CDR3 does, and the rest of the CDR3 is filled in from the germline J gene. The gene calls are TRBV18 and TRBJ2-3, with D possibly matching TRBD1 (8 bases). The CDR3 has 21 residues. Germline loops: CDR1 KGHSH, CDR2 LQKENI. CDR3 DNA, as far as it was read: TGTGCCAGCTCACCACCCTACCAGGGGGCGGGAGATGTAAAAGAATCAGAGACG. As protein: CASSPPYQGAGDVKESET. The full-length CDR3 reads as CASSPPYQGAGDVKESETQYF.

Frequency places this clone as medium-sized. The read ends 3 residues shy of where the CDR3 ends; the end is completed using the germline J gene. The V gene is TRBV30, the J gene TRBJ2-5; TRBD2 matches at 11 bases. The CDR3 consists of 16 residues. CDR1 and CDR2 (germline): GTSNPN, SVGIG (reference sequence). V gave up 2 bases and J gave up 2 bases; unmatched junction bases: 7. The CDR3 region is CAWSPLAGGQQETQYF. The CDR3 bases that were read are TGTGCCTGGAGTCCGCTAGCGGGGGGCCAACAAGAGACC.

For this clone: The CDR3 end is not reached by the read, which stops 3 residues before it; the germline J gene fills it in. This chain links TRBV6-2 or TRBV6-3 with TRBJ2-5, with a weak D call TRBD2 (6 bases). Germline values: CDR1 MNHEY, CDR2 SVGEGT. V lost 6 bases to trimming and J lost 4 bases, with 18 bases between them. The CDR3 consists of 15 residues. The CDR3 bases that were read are TGTGCCAGCAGCCTTGGGGGGTCTAATTTAGAGACC. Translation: CASSLGGSNLET. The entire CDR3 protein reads CASSLGGSNLETQYF.

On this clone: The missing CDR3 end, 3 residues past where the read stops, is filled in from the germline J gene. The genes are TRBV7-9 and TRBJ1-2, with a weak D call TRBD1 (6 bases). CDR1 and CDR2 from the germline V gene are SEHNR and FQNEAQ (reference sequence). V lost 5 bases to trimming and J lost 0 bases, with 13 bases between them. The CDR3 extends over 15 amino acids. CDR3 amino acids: CASSKDDRTNYGYTF. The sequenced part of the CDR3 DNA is TGTGCCAGCAGCAAAGATGACAGGACTAACTATGGC.

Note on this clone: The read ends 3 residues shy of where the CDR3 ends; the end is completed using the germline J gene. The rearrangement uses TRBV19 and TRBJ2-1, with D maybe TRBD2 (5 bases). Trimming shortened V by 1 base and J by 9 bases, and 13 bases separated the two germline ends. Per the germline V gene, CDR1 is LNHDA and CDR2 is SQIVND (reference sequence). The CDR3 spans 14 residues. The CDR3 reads CASSIGNGVGEQFF. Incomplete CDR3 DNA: TGTGCCAGTAGTATAGGAAACGGGGTAGGTGAG.

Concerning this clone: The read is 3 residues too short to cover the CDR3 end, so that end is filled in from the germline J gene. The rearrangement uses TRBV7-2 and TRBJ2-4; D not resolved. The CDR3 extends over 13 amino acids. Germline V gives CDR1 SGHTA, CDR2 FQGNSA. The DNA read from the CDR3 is TGTGCCAGCAGCTTAGCAGGGTCGGAGACT. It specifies CASSLAGSET. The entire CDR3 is CASSLAGSETQYF.

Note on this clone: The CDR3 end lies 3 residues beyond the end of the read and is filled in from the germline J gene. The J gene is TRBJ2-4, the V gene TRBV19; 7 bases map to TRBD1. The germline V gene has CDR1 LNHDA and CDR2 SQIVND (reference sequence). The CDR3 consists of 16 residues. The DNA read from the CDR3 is TGTGCCAGTAGTATAGAAAACAGGGGTAGCAATCAGCCT. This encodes CASSIENRGSNQP. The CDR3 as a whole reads CASSIENRGSNQPQYF. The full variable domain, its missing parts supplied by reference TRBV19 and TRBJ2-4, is DGGITQSPKYLFRKEGQNVTLSCEQNLNHDAMYWYRQDPGQGLRLIYYSQIVNDFQKGDIAEGYSVSREKKESFPLTVTSAQKNPTAFYLCASSIENRGSNQPQYFGAGTRLSVL.

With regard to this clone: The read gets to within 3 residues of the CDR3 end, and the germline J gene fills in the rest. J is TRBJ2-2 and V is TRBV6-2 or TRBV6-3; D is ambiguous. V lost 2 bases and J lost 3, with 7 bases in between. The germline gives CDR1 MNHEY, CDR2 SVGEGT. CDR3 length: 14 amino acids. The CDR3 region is CASSYLRDTGELFF. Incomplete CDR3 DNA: TGTGCCAGCAGTTACCTCCGGGACACCGGGGAG.

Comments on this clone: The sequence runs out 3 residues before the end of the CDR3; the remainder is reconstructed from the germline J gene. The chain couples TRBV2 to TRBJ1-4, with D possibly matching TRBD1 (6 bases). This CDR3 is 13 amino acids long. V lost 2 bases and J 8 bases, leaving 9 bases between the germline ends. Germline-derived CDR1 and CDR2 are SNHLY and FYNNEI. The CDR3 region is CASSERTEEKLFF. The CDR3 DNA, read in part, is TGTGCCAGCAGTGAAAGGACAGAAGAAAAA.

CDR3 bases read: TGTGCCAGCAGTGAAGAAGCGGGAAAATACAATGAG. Its protein product is CASSEEAGKYNE. The CDR3 in its entirety is CASSEEAGKYNEQFF. V is TRBV6-1 and J is TRBJ2-1; 7 bases agree with TRBD2. With the read ending 3 residues before the CDR3 end, the germline J gene is used to fill in that end. There are 15 residues in the CDR3. V lost 1 base and J lost 4; bases outside the gene matches: 4. From germline, CDR1 is MNHNS and CDR2 SASEGT.

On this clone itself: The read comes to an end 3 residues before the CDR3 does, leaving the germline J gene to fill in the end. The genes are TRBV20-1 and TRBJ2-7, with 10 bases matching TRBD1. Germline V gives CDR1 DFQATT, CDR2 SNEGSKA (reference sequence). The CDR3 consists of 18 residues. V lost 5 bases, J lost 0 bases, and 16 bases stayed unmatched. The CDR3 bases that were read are TGCAGTGCTTGGGACAGGGGAGTCTATAGGAGCGGCTCCTACGAG. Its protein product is CSAWDRGVYRSGSYE. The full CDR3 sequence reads CSAWDRGVYRSGSYEQYF.

This chain's CDR3 is CASSEVGGGSYEQYF. The sequenced CDR3 bases are TGTGCCAGCAGTGAAGTAGGCGGGGGGTCCTACGAG. This rearrangement joins TRBV6-1 to TRBJ2-7; 8 nucleotides align to TRBD2. The read comes to an end 3 residues before the CDR3 does, leaving the germline J gene to fill in the end. The V and J ends lost 1 base and 1 base, in that order; junction bases with no gene match: 3. The V gene's germline CDR1 is MNHNS and CDR2 SASEGT. This CDR3 has 15 residues.

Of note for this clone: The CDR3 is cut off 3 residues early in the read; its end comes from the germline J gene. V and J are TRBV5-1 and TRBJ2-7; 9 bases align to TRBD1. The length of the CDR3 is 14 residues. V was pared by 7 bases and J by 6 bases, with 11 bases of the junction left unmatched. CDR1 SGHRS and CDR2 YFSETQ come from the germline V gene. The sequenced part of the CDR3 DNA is TGCGCCAGCGGATCGGGACAGGGTGTTTCCGAG. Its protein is CASGSGQGVSE. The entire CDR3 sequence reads CASGSGQGVSEQYF.

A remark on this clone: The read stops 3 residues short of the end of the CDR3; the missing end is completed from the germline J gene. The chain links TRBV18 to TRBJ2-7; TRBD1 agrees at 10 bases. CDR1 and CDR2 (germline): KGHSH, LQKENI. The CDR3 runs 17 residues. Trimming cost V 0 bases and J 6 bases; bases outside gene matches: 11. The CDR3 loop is CASSPPTGGFSGGEQYF. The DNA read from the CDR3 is TGTGCCAGCTCACCACCGACAGGGGGCTTCTCCGGGGGCGAG.

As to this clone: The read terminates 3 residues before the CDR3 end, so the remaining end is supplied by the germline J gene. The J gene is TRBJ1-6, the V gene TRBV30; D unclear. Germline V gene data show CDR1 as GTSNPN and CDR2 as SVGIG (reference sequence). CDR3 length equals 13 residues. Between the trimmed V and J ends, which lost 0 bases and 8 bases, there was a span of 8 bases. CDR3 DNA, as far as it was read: TGTGCCTGGAGTGTACTGAAGCATTCACCC. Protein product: CAWSVLKHSP. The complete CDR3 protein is CAWSVLKHSPLHF.

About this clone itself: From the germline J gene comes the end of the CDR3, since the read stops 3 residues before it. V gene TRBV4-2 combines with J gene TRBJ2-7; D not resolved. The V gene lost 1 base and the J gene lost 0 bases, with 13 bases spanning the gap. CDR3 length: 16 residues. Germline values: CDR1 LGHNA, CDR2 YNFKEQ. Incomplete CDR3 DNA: TGTGCCAGCAGCCAAGCTGACGGAGCGAGCTCCTACGAG. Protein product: CASSQADGASSYE. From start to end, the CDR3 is CASSQADGASSYEQYF.

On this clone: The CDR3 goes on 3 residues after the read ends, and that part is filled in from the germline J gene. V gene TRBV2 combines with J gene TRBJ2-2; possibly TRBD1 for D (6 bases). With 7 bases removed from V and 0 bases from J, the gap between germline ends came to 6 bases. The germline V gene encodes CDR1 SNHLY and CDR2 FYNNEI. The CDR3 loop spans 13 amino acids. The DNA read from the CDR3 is TGTGCCAGCAACAGGGCGAACACCGGGGAG. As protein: CASNRANTGE. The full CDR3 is CASNRANTGELFF.

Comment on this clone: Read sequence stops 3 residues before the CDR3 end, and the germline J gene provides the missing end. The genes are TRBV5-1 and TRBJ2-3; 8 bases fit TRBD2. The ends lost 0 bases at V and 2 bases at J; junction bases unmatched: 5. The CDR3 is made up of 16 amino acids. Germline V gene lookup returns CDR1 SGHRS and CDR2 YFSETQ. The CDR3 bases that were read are TGCGCCAGCAGCTTGGTGGCGGGAGGCCTCACAGATACG. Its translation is CASSLVAGGLTDT. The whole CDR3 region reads CASSLVAGGLTDTQYF.

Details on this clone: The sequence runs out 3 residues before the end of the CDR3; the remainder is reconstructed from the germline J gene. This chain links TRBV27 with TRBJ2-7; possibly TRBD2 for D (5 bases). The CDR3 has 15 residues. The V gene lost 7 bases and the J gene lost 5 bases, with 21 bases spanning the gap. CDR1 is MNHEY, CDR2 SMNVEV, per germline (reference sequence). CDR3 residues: CASTRGANFRNEQYF. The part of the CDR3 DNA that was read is TGTGCCAGCACCCGGGGAGCTAATTTTAGGAACGAG.

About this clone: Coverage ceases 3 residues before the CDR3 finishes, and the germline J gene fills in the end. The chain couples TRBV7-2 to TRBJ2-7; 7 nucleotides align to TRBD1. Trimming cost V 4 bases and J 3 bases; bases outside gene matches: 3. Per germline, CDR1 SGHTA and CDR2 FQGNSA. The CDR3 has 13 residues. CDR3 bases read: TGTGCCAGCAGCTCGACAGGGTACTACGAG. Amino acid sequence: CASSSTGYYE. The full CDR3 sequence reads CASSSTGYYEQYF.